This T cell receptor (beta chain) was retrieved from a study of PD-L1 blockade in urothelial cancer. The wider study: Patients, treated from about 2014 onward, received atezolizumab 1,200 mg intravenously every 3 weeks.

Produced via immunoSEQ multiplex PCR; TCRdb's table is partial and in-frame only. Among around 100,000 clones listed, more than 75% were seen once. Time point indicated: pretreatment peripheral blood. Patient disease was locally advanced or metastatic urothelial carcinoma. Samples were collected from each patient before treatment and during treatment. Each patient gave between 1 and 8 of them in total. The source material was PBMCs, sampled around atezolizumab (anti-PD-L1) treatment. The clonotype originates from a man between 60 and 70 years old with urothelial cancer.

The CDR3 region has the DNA TGCGCCAGCAGCGATCTTAGTACGGGCTCCTACGAGCAGTACTTC. Translating gives CASSDLSTGSYEQYF. The chain carries TRBV5-1 and TRBJ2-7, with D uncertain. CDR1 and CDR2 from the germline V gene are SGHRS and YFSETQ. Trimming took 4 bases from V and 0 from J, leaving 14 bases between them. The CDR3 length is 15 residues.